This paragraph covers one T cell receptor beta chain sequence. These data belong to a study of T cells expressing NK-cell markers. Study context: HCMV seropositivity characterized most of the eight sequenced donors, and seronegativity one.

Using the 5' RACE reads, TCRdb records one entry per CDR3 protein without DNA. This sample's table reports about 460,000 distinct CDR3 sequences. The length of the CDR3 is 15 residues. Germline loops: CDR1 MNHEY, CDR2 SVGAGI. The chain recombines TRBV6-5 with TRBJ2-5; there is no DNA to check the TCRdb D call of TRBD1. The TCR originated in a woman aged 45-60 years in good health. The sample was blood T cells: a sorted CD56 or NKG2C T cell subset, CD4+ or CD8+ T cells, or bulk PBMC T cells (not recorded which). The CDR3 reads CASSYSRQGGETQYF.